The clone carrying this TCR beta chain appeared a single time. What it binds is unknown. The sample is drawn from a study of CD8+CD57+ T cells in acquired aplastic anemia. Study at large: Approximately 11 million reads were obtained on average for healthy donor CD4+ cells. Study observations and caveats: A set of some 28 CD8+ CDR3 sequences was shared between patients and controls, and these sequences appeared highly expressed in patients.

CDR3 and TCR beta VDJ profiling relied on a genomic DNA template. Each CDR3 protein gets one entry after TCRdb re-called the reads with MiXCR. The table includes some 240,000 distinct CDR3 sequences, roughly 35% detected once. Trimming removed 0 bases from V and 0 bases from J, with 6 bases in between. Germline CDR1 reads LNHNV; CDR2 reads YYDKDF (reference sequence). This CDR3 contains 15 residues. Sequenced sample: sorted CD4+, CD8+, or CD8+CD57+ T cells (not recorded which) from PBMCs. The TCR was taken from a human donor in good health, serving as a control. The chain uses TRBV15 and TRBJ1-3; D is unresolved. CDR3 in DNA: TGTGCCACCAGCAGAGATCGGGGCTCTGGAAACACCATATATTTT. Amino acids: CATSRDRGSGNTIYF.